These 29 T cell receptor beta chains originate from one sample sequenced in a study of blood T cell repertoires in COVID-19. Profiled with immunoSEQ multiplex PCR; TCRdb holds only in-frame clones, not every one. This sample has about 380,000 clones; more than 65% occur once, and the top ten carry more than 1%. Sequenced material: peripheral blood. All receptors come from a human donor with acute or convalescent COVID-19. The donor label of this sample is uncertain.

The V and J genes are TRBV10-3 and TRBJ2-1; 10 bases line up with TRBD1. Trimming at V came to 4 bases and at J to 4 bases, leaving 4 bases not matched to a gene. CDR1 is ENHRY, CDR2 SYGVKD, per germline. This CDR3 contains 15 residues. CDR3 nucleotides: TGTGCCATCAGTGTCGGGGGACAGGGGTACAATGAGCAGTTCTTC. It translates to CAISVGGQGYNEQFF.

About this clone: Other nucleotide sequences from this sample produce the same CDR3. In DNA, the CDR3 is TGTGCCAGCAGTCAACAGGGGGGAAGTTACGAGCAGTACTTC. This codes for CASSQQGGSYEQYF. The chain has TRBV6-5 and TRBJ2-7; 8 nucleotides align to TRBD1. CDR1 is MNHEY, CDR2 SVGAGI, per germline. With 5 bases clipped from V and 4 bases from J, the junction kept 7 bases outside the gene matches. This CDR3 is built from 14 residues.

About this clone: A much larger clone differs by one base, so this may be a read error. J is TRBJ1-1 and V is TRBV6-5; a weak D match, TRBD1 (5 bases). Germline CDR1 is MNHEY and CDR2 is SVGAGI. This CDR3 region has 14 residues. The CDR3 DNA sequence: TGTGCCAGCCGCCTGGGGGGGTTCGACACTGAAGTTTTCTTT. This gives the protein CASRLGGFDTEVFF.

The chain links TRBV19 to TRBJ2-1; 9 bases align to TRBD1. Trimming cost V 5 bases and J 4 bases; bases outside gene matches: 9. CDR3 size: 16 residues. In germline, CDR1 is LNHDA, CDR2 SQIVND (reference sequence). The CDR3 DNA reads TGTGCCAGTAGTTCTCGGGGACAGGGAATTTACAATGAGCAGTTCTTC. Its translation is CASSSRGQGIYNEQFF.

Of note for this clone: Possible read error: a much larger clone is one base away. The chain couples TRBV11-2 to TRBJ2-7, with D perhaps matching TRBD2 (6 bases). The V gene lost 1 base and the J gene lost 0 bases, with 10 bases spanning the gap. The CDR3 covers 15 residues. CDR1 is SGHAT and CDR2 is FQNNGV in the germline V gene. The CDR3 DNA reads as TGTGCCAGCAGCTTAGTGGGGGGAAGCTCCTACGAGCAGTACTTC. Its protein product is CASSLVGGSSYEQYF.

This chain links TRBV7-8 with TRBJ2-2, with 11 bases fitting TRBD2. J gave up 7 bases and V 2 bases, and 9 bases lay outside the gene matches. The CDR3 is 17 residues long. CDR1 and CDR2 (germline): SGHVS, FQNEAQ. CDR3 region: CASSLSVAGGQFGELFF. The CDR3 region has the DNA TGTGCCAGCAGCTTAAGCGTAGCGGGAGGGCAATTCGGGGAGCTGTTTTTT.

This rearrangement joins TRBV18 to TRBJ1-1, with D perhaps TRBD1 (5 bases). V lost 6 bases, J lost 1 base, and 9 bases lay in between. Germline CDR1 and CDR2: KGHSH and LQKENI. The CDR3 is 13 amino acids. CDR3 in amino acids: CASSWGENTEAFF. The DNA for the CDR3 is TGTGCCAGCTCTTGGGGGGAGAACACTGAAGCTTTCTTT.

The J gene is TRBJ1-1, the V gene TRBV5-6, with D unclear. Trimming pared 1 base from V and 4 bases from J, leaving 11 bases between. Germline V gene lookup returns CDR1 SGHDT and CDR2 YYEEEE. This CDR3 has 14 amino acids. The CDR3 spells CASSLRGTSTEAFF. The CDR3, as DNA: TGTGCCAGCAGCTTGCGGGGTACCAGCACTGAAGCTTTCTTT.

The rearrangement links TRBV5-1 to TRBJ1-2; 7 bases map to TRBD1. CDR3 length equals 15 residues. V lost 0 bases to trimming and J lost 1 base; unmatched junction nucleotides: 3. The V gene's germline CDR1 is SGHRS and CDR2 YFSETQ. CDR3 coding DNA: TGCGCCAGCAGCTTGGCGACAGGGATTAACTATGGCTACACCTTC. Translation gives CASSLATGINYGYTF.

The V gene is TRBV25-1, the J gene TRBJ2-1; 9 bases line up with TRBD1. The CDR3 has 13 residues. J was trimmed by 7 bases and V by 6 bases; bases with no gene match: 4. Germline V lookup: CDR1 MGHDK, CDR2 SYGVNS. CDR3 amino acids: CASRLQGANEQFF. As DNA, the CDR3 is TGTGCCAGCAGATTACAGGGGGCAAATGAGCAGTTCTTC. Combining the CDR3 with reference TRBV25-1 and TRBJ2-1 gives the whole variable domain EADIYQTPRYLVIGTGKKITLECSQTMGHDKMYWYQQDPGMELHLIHYSYGVNSTEKGDLSSESTVSRIRTEHFPLTLESARPSHTSQYLCASRLQGANEQFFGPGTRLTVL.

The DNA for the CDR3 is TGTGCCAGCAGCTTAGTTGGGCCGCTTTACTCTGGAAACACCATATATTTT. It encodes CASSLVGPLYSGNTIYF. This rearrangement joins TRBV7-8 to TRBJ1-3; D remains ambiguous. The germline CDR1 and CDR2 sequences are SGHVS and FQNEAQ. The CDR3 covers 17 residues. V shed 1 base and J shed 0 bases, with 13 bases lying between them. Filled out from reference TRBV7-8 and TRBJ1-3, the complete variable domain reads GAGVSQSPRYKVAKRGQDVALRCDPISGHVSLFWYQQALGQGPEFLTYFQNEAQLDKSGLPSDRFFAERPEGSVSTLKIQRTQQEDSAVYLCASSLVGPLYSGNTIYFGEGSWLTVV.

Turning to this clone: Other DNA sequences in this specimen translate into the identical CDR3. The chain links TRBV28 to TRBJ1-6, with TRBD1 as a possible D gene (5 bases). CDR1 and CDR2 from the germline V gene are MDHEN and SYDVKM. The V and J ends lost 8 bases and 0 bases respectively, with 14 bases between them. CDR3 length: 16 residues. CDR3 protein: CASRLGGSSYNSPLHF. CDR3 in DNA: TGTGCCAGCCGTCTGGGGGGGAGCTCCTATAATTCACCCCTCCACTTT.

The rearrangement uses TRBV7-9 and TRBJ1-4; weak D call: TRBD1 (6 bases). The CDR3 runs 16 residues. Germline loops: CDR1 SEHNR, CDR2 FQNEAQ (reference sequence). The V end lost 1 base, the J end lost 4 bases, and 13 bases lay between the germline ends. The CDR3 here is CASSLGGQSFNEKLFF. Here the CDR3 DNA reads TGTGCCAGCAGCTTAGGAGGACAGAGCTTTAATGAAAAACTGTTTTTT.

The chain recombines TRBV18 with TRBJ1-6; 7 nucleotides agree with TRBD1. The germline V gene encodes CDR1 KGHSH and CDR2 LQKENI. The CDR3 length is 15 residues. J lost 8 bases, V lost 3 bases, and 7 bases had no gene match. This CDR3 reads CASSPQGQIDSPLHF. The CDR3 DNA follows: TGTGCCAGCTCACCGCAGGGACAGATTGATTCACCCCTCCACTTT.

The chain links TRBV19 to TRBJ2-7; D might be TRBD1 (5 bases). This CDR3 has 13 amino acids. Trimming pared 5 bases from V and 3 bases from J, leaving 11 bases between. Germline values: CDR1 LNHDA, CDR2 SQIVND (reference sequence). The CDR3 coding sequence is TGTGCCAGTAGTCAGGGTTTCTTCTACGAGCAGTACTTC. Its protein product is CASSQGFFYEQYF.

V and J are TRBV5-6 and TRBJ2-1, with 9 nucleotides matching TRBD1. Germline-derived CDR1 and CDR2 are SGHDT and YYEEEE. Germline trimming cut 4 bases from V and 5 bases from J; bases unmatched to any gene: 7. This CDR3 is built from 15 residues. The CDR3 region is CASSELGQGNNEQFF. The CDR3 nucleotides read TGTGCCAGCAGCGAGCTGGGACAGGGAAACAATGAGCAGTTCTTC.

J is TRBJ1-1 and V is TRBV5-1; 7 positions agree with TRBD1. This CDR3 region has 16 residues. J gave up 2 bases and V 5 bases, and 12 bases lay outside the gene matches. Germline V lookup: CDR1 SGHRS, CDR2 YFSETQ. The CDR3 nucleotides read TGCGCCAGCAGATTTATACTCCAGGGGGATAACACTGAAGCTTTCTTT. Protein product: CASRFILQGDNTEAFF. Full variable domain (missing parts from reference TRBV5-1 and TRBJ1-1): KAGVTQTPRYLIKTRGQQVTLSCSPISGHRSVSWYQQTPGQGLQFLFEYFSETQRNKGNFPGRFSGRQFSNSRSEMNVSTLELGDSALYLCASRFILQGDNTEAFFGQGTRLTVV.

V gene TRBV5-8 combines with J gene TRBJ2-3; 7 nucleotides match TRBD2. V was pared by 4 bases and J by 5 bases, with 7 bases of the junction left unmatched. CDR1 is SGHTS, CDR2 YDEGEE, per germline. CDR3 length: 14 residues. For the CDR3, the DNA is TGTGCCAGCAGCCGCGGGAGTCTCAGAGATACGCAGTATTTT. This translates into CASSRGSLRDTQYF.

The chain couples TRBV5-5 to TRBJ1-1; 7 bases are shared with TRBD1. The V gene end was trimmed by 4 bases and the J gene end by 1 base; junction bases not matched to a gene: 4. From germline, CDR1 is SGHKS and CDR2 YYEKEE (reference sequence). CDR3 length: 14 residues. CDR3 loop: CASSRRQGNTEAFF. In DNA form, the CDR3 reads TGTGCCAGCAGCCGACGACAGGGGAACACTGAAGCTTTCTTT. The full variable domain, its missing parts supplied by reference TRBV5-5 and TRBJ1-1, is DAGVTQSPTHLIKTRGQQVTLRCSPISGHKSVSWYQQVLGQGPQFIFQYYEKEERGRGNFPDRFSARQFPNYSSELNVNALLLGDSALYLCASSRRQGNTEAFFGQGTRLTVV.

The V call is TRBV11-2, the J call TRBJ1-3; weak D call: TRBD1 (5 bases). V lost 5 bases to trimming and J lost 3 bases, with 17 bases between them. Germline V gene lookup returns CDR1 SGHAT and CDR2 FQNNGV. This CDR3 contains 16 residues. The CDR3 DNA follows: TGTGCCAGCAGCCAGGGACTGCTTCTGGGTGGAAACACCATATATTTT. Its protein is CASSQGLLLGGNTIYF.

The rearrangement links TRBV18 to TRBJ1-1; D is perhaps TRBD1 (6 bases). With 5 bases removed from V and 3 bases from J, the gap between germline ends came to 19 bases. The CDR3 runs 16 residues. The V gene's germline CDR1 is KGHSH and CDR2 LQKENI. CDR3 amino acids: CASSSQGKGGYTEAFF. The CDR3, as DNA: TGTGCCAGCTCATCGCAGGGGAAAGGGGGATACACTGAAGCTTTCTTT.

CDR3 protein: CASSPLDRARAFF. The CDR3 nucleotides read TGTGCCAGCTCACCACTTGACAGGGCGAGAGCTTTCTTT. The chain combines TRBV18 with TRBJ1-1; 7 bases fit TRBD1. The CDR3 has 13 residues. Per the germline V gene, CDR1 is KGHSH and CDR2 is LQKENI. Trimming cost V 1 base and J 10 bases; bases outside gene matches: 6.

The sample holds one count of this clone. V is TRBV2 and J is TRBJ2-5, with D possibly being TRBD2 (6 bases). Germline CDR1 SNHLY, CDR2 FYNNEI. V gave up 7 bases and J gave up 1 base, with 13 bases separating them. The CDR3 is 14 amino acids. The CDR3 DNA follows: TGTGCCAGCAAAGTACTAGCCATCCAAGAGACCCAGTACTTC. Protein product: CASKVLAIQETQYF.

In this sample, this clone turned up a few times. This chain joins TRBV6-5 and TRBJ1-2; D uncertain. The germline CDR1 and CDR2 sequences are MNHEY and SVGAGI. The CDR3 has 12 amino acids. Trimming left V 7 bases short and J 1 base short, with 7 bases between. The CDR3 region has the DNA TGTGCCAGCAAGCAGGTTAACTATGGCTACACCTTC. The encoded protein is CASKQVNYGYTF.

The genes are TRBV6-2 or TRBV6-3 and TRBJ2-1; 11 nucleotides line up with TRBD2. The trim removed 3 bases at V and 3 bases at J, leaving 1 base unmatched. The CDR3 runs 15 residues. CDR1 and CDR2 from the germline V gene are MNHEY and SVGEGT. The CDR3 loop reads CASSYGLAGYNEQFF. The CDR3 coding sequence is TGTGCCAGCAGTTATGGACTAGCGGGCTACAATGAGCAGTTCTTC.

This rearrangement joins TRBV10-3 to TRBJ2-3; 14 bases are shared with TRBD2. Germline CDR1 and CDR2: ENHRY and SYGVKD. The J segment lost 4 bases and the V segment lost 2 bases, leaving 5 bases of the junction unmatched. This CDR3 has 17 amino acids. CDR3 bases: TGTGCCATCAGTGAGGGGACTAGCGGGAGAGGGTCAGATACGCAGTATTTT. The encoded protein is CAISEGTSGRGSDTQYF.

This chain connects TRBV2 to TRBJ1-1, with no clear D. Germline V gene data show CDR1 as SNHLY and CDR2 as FYNNEI. V shed 7 bases and J shed 4 bases, with 19 bases lying between them. The CDR3 runs to 15 residues. CDR3 sequence reads: CASTIRASGVTEAFF. Written as DNA, the CDR3 is TGTGCCAGCACGATAAGGGCCTCCGGGGTCACTGAAGCTTTCTTT.

This chain links TRBV20-1 with TRBJ1-2, with D perhaps matching TRBD1 (6 bases). Trimming cost V 3 bases and J 6 bases, with 11 bases left between them. The V gene's germline CDR1 is DFQATT and CDR2 SNEGSKA (reference sequence). The CDR3 is 12 amino acids. In DNA form, the CDR3 reads TGCAGTGCTAGTATGCCAGGGGATGGCTACACCTTC. Residues: CSASMPGDGYTF.

A remark on this clone: With a much larger clone just one base away, this may be a read error. In the same sample, other DNA sequences code for this CDR3. The V gene is TRBV29-1, the J gene TRBJ2-1; 10 nucleotides agree with TRBD1. The CDR3 sequence is 13 residues long. With V trimmed by 4 bases and J by 3 bases, 0 bases remained unmatched. Germline V lookup: CDR1 SQVTM, CDR2 ANQGSEA. CDR3 residues: CSVGTGGYNEQFF. DNA for the CDR3: TGCAGCGTTGGGACAGGGGGCTACAATGAGCAGTTCTTC.